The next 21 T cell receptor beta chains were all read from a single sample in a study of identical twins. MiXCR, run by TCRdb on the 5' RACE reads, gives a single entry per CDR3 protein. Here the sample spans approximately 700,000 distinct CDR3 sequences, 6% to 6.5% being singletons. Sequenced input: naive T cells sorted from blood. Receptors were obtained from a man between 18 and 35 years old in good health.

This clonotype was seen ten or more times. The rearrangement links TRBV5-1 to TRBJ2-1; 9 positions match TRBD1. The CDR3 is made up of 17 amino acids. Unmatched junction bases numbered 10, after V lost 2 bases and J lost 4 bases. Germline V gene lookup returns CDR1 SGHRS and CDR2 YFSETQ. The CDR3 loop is CASSFTPPGQGYNEQFF. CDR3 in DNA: TGCGCCAGCAGCTTCACCCCCCCGGGACAGGGATACAATGAGCAGTTCTTC.

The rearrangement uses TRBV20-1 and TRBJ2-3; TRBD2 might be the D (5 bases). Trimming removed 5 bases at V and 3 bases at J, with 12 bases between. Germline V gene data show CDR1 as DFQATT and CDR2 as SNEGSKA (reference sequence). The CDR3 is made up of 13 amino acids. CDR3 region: CSAAGGVTDTQYF. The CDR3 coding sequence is TGCAGTGCTGCCGGAGGAGTGACAGATACGCAGTATTTT.

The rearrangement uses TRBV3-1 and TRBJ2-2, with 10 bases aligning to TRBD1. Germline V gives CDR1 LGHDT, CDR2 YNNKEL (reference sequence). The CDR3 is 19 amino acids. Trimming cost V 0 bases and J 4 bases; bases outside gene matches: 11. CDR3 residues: CASSQDLGDRGLGTGELFF. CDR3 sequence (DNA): TGTGCCAGCAGCCAAGATCTCGGAGACAGGGGGCTCGGCACCGGGGAGCTGTTTTTT.

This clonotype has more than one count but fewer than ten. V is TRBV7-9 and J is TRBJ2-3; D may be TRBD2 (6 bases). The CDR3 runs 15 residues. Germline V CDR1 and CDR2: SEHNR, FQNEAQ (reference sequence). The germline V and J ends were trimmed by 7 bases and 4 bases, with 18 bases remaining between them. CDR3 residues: CASNDVRAGSDTQYF. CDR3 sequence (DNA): TGTGCCAGCAACGACGTTCGAGCGGGTTCAGATACGCAGTATTTT.

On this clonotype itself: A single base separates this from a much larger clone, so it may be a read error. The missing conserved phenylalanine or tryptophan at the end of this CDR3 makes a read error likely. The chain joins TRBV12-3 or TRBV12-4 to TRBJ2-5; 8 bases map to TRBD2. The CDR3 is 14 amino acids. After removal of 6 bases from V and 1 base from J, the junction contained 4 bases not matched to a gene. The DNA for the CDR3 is TGTGCCAGCAGCCTTGGGACTAGCCAAGAGACCCAGTACCTC. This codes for CASSLGTSQETQYL.

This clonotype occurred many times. The CDR3 loop reads CSARSGRDNEQFF. The CDR3 nucleotides read TGCAGTGCTAGAAGCGGGAGGGACAATGAGCAGTTCTTC. V is TRBV20-1 and J is TRBJ2-1; 10 bases align to TRBD2. Germline trimming cut 2 bases from V and 5 bases from J; bases unmatched to any gene: 0. Germline V gene data show CDR1 as DFQATT and CDR2 as SNEGSKA (reference sequence). The CDR3 has 13 residues.

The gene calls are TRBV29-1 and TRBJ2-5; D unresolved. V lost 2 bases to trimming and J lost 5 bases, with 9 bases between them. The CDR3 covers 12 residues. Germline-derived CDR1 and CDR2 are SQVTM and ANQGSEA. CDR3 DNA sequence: TGCAGCGTTGAAAGTCAGTGGGAGACCCAGTACTTC. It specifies CSVESQWETQYF.

This CDR3 is CATSDYVVGLGNEQFF. CDR3 DNA: TGTGCCACCAGTGATTACGTAGTTGGCTTGGGCAATGAGCAGTTCTTC. The chain couples TRBV24-1 to TRBJ2-1, with no clear D. Germline CDR1 KGHDR, CDR2 SFDVKD. The CDR3 sequence is 16 residues long. V lost 2 bases to trimming and J lost 6 bases, with 16 bases between them.

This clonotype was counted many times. Written as DNA, the CDR3 is TGTGCCAGCAGTTACGGGGCCGGGGAGCGGGAGGATTACGAGCAGTACTTC. Protein: CASSYGAGEREDYEQYF. The chain recombines TRBV6-5 with TRBJ2-7; 9 bases line up with TRBD2. Trimming took 2 bases from V and 4 from J; bases not matched to a gene: 12. CDR3 length equals 17 residues. CDR1 and CDR2 (germline): MNHEY, SVGAGI.

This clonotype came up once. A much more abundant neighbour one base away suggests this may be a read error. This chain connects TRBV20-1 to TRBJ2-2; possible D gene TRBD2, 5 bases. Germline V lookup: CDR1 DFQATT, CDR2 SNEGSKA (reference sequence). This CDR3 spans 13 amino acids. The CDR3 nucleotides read TGCGGTGCTAGTCGGGAAAACACCGGGGAGCTGTTTTTT. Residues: CGASRENTGELFF.

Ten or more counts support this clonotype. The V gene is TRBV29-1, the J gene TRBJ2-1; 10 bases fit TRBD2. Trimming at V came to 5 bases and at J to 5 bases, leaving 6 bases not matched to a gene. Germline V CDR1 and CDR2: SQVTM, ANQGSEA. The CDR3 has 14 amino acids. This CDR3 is CSVSGRAPHNEQFF. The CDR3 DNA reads TGCAGCGTTAGCGGGAGGGCTCCCCACAATGAGCAGTTCTTC.

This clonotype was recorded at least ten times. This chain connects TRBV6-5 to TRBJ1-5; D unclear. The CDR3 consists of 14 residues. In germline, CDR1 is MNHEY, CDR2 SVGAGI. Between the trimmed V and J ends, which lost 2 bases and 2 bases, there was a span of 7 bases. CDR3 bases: TGTGCCAGCAGTTACAGGGAGCGCAATCAGCCCCAGCATTTT. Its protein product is CASSYRERNQPQHF.

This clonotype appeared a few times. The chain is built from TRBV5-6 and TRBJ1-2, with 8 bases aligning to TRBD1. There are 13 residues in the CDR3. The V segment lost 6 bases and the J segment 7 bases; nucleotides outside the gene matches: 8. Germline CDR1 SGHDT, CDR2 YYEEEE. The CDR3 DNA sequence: TGTGCCAGCACCCCGGACAGGGCACTTGGCTACACCTTC. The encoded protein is CASTPDRALGYTF.

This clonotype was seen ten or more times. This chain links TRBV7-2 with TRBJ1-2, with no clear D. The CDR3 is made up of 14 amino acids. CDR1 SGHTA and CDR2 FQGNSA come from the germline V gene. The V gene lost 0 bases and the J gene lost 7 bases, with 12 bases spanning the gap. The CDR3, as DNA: TGTGCCAGCAGCTTAGCGTTCCGACCGGCTGGCTACACCTTC. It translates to CASSLAFRPAGYTF.

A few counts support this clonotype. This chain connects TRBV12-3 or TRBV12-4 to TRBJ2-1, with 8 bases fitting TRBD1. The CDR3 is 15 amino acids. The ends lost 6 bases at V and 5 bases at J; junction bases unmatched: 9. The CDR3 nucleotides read TGTGCCAGCAGCAACTTTGGACAGGGAAACAATGAGCAGTTCTTC. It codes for CASSNFGQGNNEQFF.

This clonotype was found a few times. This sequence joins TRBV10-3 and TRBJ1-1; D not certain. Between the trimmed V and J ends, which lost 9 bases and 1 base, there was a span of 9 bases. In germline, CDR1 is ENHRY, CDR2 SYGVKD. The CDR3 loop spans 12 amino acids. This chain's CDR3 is CAIKTANTEAFF. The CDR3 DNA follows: TGTGCCATTAAGACCGCGAACACTGAAGCTTTCTTT.

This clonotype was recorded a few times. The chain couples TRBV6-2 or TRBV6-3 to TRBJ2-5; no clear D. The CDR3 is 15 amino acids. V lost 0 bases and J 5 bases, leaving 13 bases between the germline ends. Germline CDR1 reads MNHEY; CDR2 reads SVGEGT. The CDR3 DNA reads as TGTGCCAGCAGTTACTCTTCAGGATTGTCGGAGACCCAGTACTTC. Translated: CASSYSSGLSETQYF.

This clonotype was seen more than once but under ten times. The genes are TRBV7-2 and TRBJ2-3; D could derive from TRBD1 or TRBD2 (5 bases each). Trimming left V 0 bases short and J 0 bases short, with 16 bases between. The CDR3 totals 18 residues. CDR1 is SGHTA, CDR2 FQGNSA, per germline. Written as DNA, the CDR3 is TGTGCCAGCAGCTTAGCCCCGCCGGGGCTAACCAGCACAGATACGCAGTATTTT. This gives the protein CASSLAPPGLTSTDTQYF.

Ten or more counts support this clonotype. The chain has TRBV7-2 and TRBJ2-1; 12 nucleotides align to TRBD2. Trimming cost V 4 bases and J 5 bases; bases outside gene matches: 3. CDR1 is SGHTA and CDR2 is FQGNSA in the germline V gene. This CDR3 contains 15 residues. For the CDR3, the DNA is TGTGCCAGCAGCTCGACTAGCGGGGGAAACAATGAGCAGTTCTTC. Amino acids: CASSSTSGGNNEQFF.

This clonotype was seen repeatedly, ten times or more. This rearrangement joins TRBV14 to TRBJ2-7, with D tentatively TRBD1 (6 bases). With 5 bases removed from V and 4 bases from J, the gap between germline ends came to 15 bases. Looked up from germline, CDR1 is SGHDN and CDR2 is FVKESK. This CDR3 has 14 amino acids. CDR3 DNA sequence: TGTGCCAGCAGCGAGTTAGGGGGATCGTACGAGCAGTACTTC. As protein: CASSELGGSYEQYF.

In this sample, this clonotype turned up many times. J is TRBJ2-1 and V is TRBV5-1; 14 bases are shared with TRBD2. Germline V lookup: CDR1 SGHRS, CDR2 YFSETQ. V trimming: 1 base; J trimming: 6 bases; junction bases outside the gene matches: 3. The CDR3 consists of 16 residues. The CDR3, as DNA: TGCGCCAGCAGCTTGAGGGGACTAGCGGGAGTCAATGAGCAGTTCTTC. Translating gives CASSLRGLAGVNEQFF.